Below, one TCR beta chain is given with its context. The target of this receptor is not known. Base qualities are not at hand, and no much larger clone is one base apart. These data come from a study of cytomegalovirus exposure and HLA in healthy donors (dated by TCRdb to 2017 to 2019). Some background on the complete study: In an earlier analysis of some 550 of the donors, 250 to 350 Gb of sequence data and 90 million to 120 million unique TCR beta sequences from 150 million to 200 million T cells were reported. A later genetic analysis used genome-wide SNP genotypes for about 65% of the 666 donors, treating that subset as a discovery cohort. Donor age, sex, ethnicity and CMV serostatus were collected together with the repertoire data. An early release that covered about 600 HLA-typed donors contained around 330 gigabases of sequencing data and approximately 85 million unique TCR sequences. The study was designed to test whether signatures of past pathogen exposure could be identified by cataloging public T cell receptors. An earlier analysis of around 640 of the donors used high-throughput TCR beta sequencing to judge whether each TCR beta V gene segment behaved as functional or pseudogenic. HLA typing covered class I and class II loci at four-digit resolution. Rather than using new phenotypic data, the later analysis identified candidate immune exposures from TCR beta sequences and from how often those sequences occurred across donors. Roughly 5 DR-DQ haplotypes were handled as single units for association and clustering, since linkage in the cohort was strong. The study used immunosequencing to profile the T cell repertoires of approximately 690 subjects and linked those repertoires to cytomegalovirus serostatus. The number of typed donors differed by locus: roughly 629-640 for A, B, C, DRB1 and DQB1; about 520 for DQA1; 606 for DPA1; and roughly 470 for DPB1. The study combined high-throughput TCR immunosequencing, statistical association of individual TCRs with disease status, and machine learning to predict cytomegalovirus infection status. In a later analysis, previously published TCR beta repertoires from 600 to 850 donors were re-analyzed and high-resolution HLA genotyping was added so that TCR occurrence patterns could be studied. Along with the approximately 650-subject first cohort, a separate validation cohort of over a hundred different subjects was used. Every discovery cohort repertoire had been produced on one sequencing platform. Among a few hundred genotyped donors of the cohort, an average of approximately 250,000 unique TCR beta nucleotide sequences were sequenced per donor, 15% to 20% of them non-productive. Of the approximately 400 genotyped donors, approximately 80% fell in the genetic ancestry cluster associated with self-reported Caucasian donors. Points the paper makes about the study in general: Roughly uniform sequencing depth across donors was assumed in presence/absence analyses, although this assumption may not hold. A few of the identified cytomegalovirus-associated TCR beta chains were confirmed in vitro to be specific for cytomegalovirus antigens. At a false discovery rate of 0.05, a later analysis linked under 20,000 TCR beta sequences to specific HLA alleles. A group of highly shared sequence variants was considered likely to be a technical artifact of the sequencing pipeline. A later analysis found that TCR association rates varied across HLA loci, with DRB1 alleles showing the most associated TCRs and HLA-C alleles the fewest. A further reported finding was that TCR beta sequences accurately predicted the HLA-A and HLA-B alleles for most subjects in the first cohort. Linkage disequilibrium might explain the correlated functional status among segregating V segments, but an unknown experimental factor could not be ruled out. A later genetic analysis reported fewer N-insertions in productive TCRs among donors in an Asian-associated ancestry cluster than the roughly 690-donor mean. Across donors, most TCR sequences were observed very rarely, whereas some public TCRs were present in many individuals. Seventeen rarely observed V segments, including chromosome 9 orphons, were excluded from the earlier analysis of several hundred of the donors because counts were too low. An earlier analysis of around 600 of the donors showed that most TCR beta V segments appeared in productive rearrangements either about 90% or about 30% of the time, which broadly matched IMGT annotations. CMV serostatus was the only immune exposure information available for the cohort. A later genetic analysis associated a missense DCLRE1C variant with V-gene and J-gene trimming of TCR beta chains, and an independent cohort replicated the association. Because the 87-base-pair reads could not distinguish some IMGT-functional V segments, including TRBV6-2 and TRBV6-3, those segments were excluded. The cohort was sequenced for TCR beta chains only, and without alpha or paired-chain data the features that could be detected were limited. According to the authors, the approach could potentially be generalized to other disease states and immunological phenotypes. The study listed over 150 TCR beta chains as associated with cytomegalovirus. A later analysis found that HLA-associated TCR beta chains were more clonally expanded and had lower generation probabilities than equally common non-associated chains. Cytomegalovirus status was reported to be diagnosed by the classifier with high specificity and sensitivity in both the original and validation cohorts. Strong co-occurrence of HLA alleles, especially DR and DQ, made assigning TCR associations to individual alleles difficult. In a later analysis, several top co-occurrence clusters were reported to appear linked to parvovirus B19, influenza, CMV and Epstein-Barr virus. HLA typing was unavailable for some donors at each locus, so association tests used only the typed subset. In a later analysis, most CMV-associated TCR beta chains were found to appear HLA-restricted, with HLA associations seemingly driven largely by CMV exposure.

Measured from the cysteine to the phenylalanine, the CDR3 is 14 residues long. Only the CDR3 DNA is retained, 42 bases long and in frame from the first base. CDR1 and CDR2 are read off the germline V gene (reference sequence) as SEHNR and FQNEAQ. Trimming at the junction amounts to 2 bases on V and 4 bases on J, and the germline ends lie 10 bases apart. In total, 666 healthy bone marrow donors made up the cohort. All cohort members were sampled while nominally healthy, although unrecorded immune exposures were likely present. The donor tested CMV seropositive and was one of the 289 seropositive cohort members. Every donor gave a peripheral blood sample, and the peripheral blood mononuclear cells from that sample were used for TCR beta sequencing. The Qiagen DNeasy Blood Extraction Kit was used to extract genomic DNA from the blood cell samples. Libraries were prepared through the immunoSEQ multiplex PCR assay. For the multiplex PCR, a mixture combining 60 forward primers for TCR Vbeta segments and 13 reverse primers for TCR Jbeta segments was used. A multiplex PCR assay on genomic DNA amplified the CDR3 region of rearranged TCR beta genes. The amplified TCR beta libraries were sequenced on the Illumina HiSeq System as 87-base-pair reads. On the authors' methods: Across the roughly 670 repertoires, a later analysis counted some 81 million unique TCR beta chains, 9.5 million to 12 million of which were shared by at least two donors. To remove PCR and sequencing errors, raw reads were error-corrected and collapsed into unique sequences using a nearest-neighbor algorithm that merged closely related sequences. Alignment of CDR3 sequences to IMGT reference sequences was used to assign V, D and J gene segments. For a sequence to be retained, a match of at least six nucleotides to both a V gene segment and a J gene segment was required. A rearrangement counted as productive if the CDR3 had no stop codons and remained in frame with V and J, and every other rearrangement counted as non-productive. CDR3 was defined by IMGT convention, running from the second conserved V-encoded cysteine to the conserved J-encoded phenylalanine. The earlier analysis of 550 to 650 of the donors excluded any sequence lacking an unambiguous match to a single V gene segment. An earlier analysis of approximately 590 of the donors called V segments functional above 56.7% productive rearrangements and segregating when the between-donor standard deviation exceeded 5%. To diagnose cytomegalovirus status from the catalog of TCR beta chain sequences, a statistical classification framework was built. V and J gene assignment, in a later analysis, came from comparing TCR nucleotide sequences with IMGT/GENE-DB human TR gene sequences. A later analysis assigned CDR3 sequences and most-parsimonious VDJ recombination scenarios with the TCRdist pipeline. In a later analysis, every TCR beta chain was defined by the combination of its CDR3 amino acid sequence and its V-gene family, and reads without a unique V-gene family were dropped. A later analysis removed 592 highly shared, low-generation-probability nucleotide sequences to deal with suspected cross-contamination and a sequencing artifact. A later analysis calculated a clonal expansion index for each public chain from normalized within-repertoire ranks of inferred template counts. In a later analysis, generation probabilities were computed using a VDJ recombination model fitted to out-of-frame rearrangements, and the results were checked against IGoR. In a later analysis, hypergeometric tests were used to score TCR-TCR, TCR-HLA and TCR-CMV co-occurrence, with a repertoire-size bias correction applied to TCR pairs. In a later analysis, false discovery rates were estimated by permuting HLA or CMV assignments 20 times. In a later analysis, co-occurring TCRs were grouped with DBSCAN, and TCRdist sequence similarity was added when clustering was performed within HLA-allele-positive subsets. Co-occurrence clustering excluded repertoires with fewer than 30,000 or more than 120,000 public chains, plus five with anomalous nucleotide sharing. TCRdb took over this immuneACCESS table, retaining in-frame rearrangements with V and J assigned. Such tables are incomplete; in checked studies, under half of the missing clones stem from an unresolved V gene, and the remainder is unexplained. Clone size and the V and J calls come from that table; the DNA yielded D and trimming. This sample has 75,000 to 100,000 clones in its table, and 60% to 75% of those were observed once. The top ten hold around 3.2% of the sample.

This TCR derives from a female donor in good health and CMV-seropositive. The chain joins TRBV7-9 to TRBJ2-3, and perhaps TRBD2 as D gene, on 5 matching bases. The sequenced sample consisted of PBMCs. Read as DNA, the sequence is TGTGCCAGCAGCTTATTTCGGGGAGCAGATACGCAGTATTTT. It translates as CASSLFRGADTQYF. The CDR3 plus the reference TRBV7-9 and TRBJ2-3 genes for the other parts give the full variable domain: DTGVSQNPRHKITKRGQNVTFRCDPISEHNRLYWYRQTLGQGPEFLTYFQNEAQLEKSRLLSDRFSAERPKGSFSTLEIQRTEQGDSAMYLCASSLFRGADTQYFGPGTRLTVL.